The rows below give T cell receptor beta chains drawn from one sample of a study of T-cell memory formation after mild COVID-19. One entry per CDR3 protein results from TCRdb running MiXCR on the 5' RACE reads. The sample includes about 600,000 distinct CDR3 sequences, about a fifth of them seen just once. The sequenced sample consisted of PBMCs or a T cell subset sorted from them (not recorded which). These receptors all come from an adult woman who had mild COVID-19 (a few samples of this study predate the infection). Cell type and time point are not known. The CDR3 runs from the conserved cysteine through the conserved F or W. The order of the fields is J gene, D gene, V gene, CDR3 protein. D genes are given only for firm matches.

TRBJ1-2	NA	TRBV29-1	CSVVGGQYYGYTF
TRBJ2-3	TRBD1	TRBV5-1	CASSLQGQITDTQYF
TRBJ2-5	NA	TRBV2	CASRDGLQETQYF
TRBJ1-2	TRBD1	TRBV16	CASSPPSTGAFGYGYTF
TRBJ1-4	NA	TRBV5-1	CASCMSRGGYEKLFF
TRBJ2-5	NA	TRBV12-3/TRBV12-4	CASSLERSQETQYF
TRBJ2-2	TRBD1	TRBV12-3/TRBV12-4	CASSLALGQGNTGELFF
TRBJ1-6	NA	TRBV25-1	CASSELNRRNSPLHF
TRBJ1-5	TRBD1	TRBV24-1	CATSDSTRAGGQPQHF
TRBJ2-1	TRBD2	TRBV5-1	CASSLLTGTSKTEQFF
TRBJ2-3	TRBD1	TRBV5-1	CASSLQGATDTQYF
TRBJ1-2	NA	TRBV6-2/TRBV6-3	CASATQGDYGYTF
TRBJ1-2	TRBD1	TRBV5-5	CASGKGTVYGYTF
TRBJ2-7	NA	TRBV18	CASSPHSLGPLPYEQYF
TRBJ2-7	NA	TRBV5-1	CASSFDQRYEQYF
TRBJ2-7	NA	TRBV27	CASSFSSSYSYEQYF
TRBJ2-5	NA	TRBV9	CASSEQGSAQTQYF
TRBJ1-1	NA	TRBV4-2	CASSLTLKDLRNTEAFF
TRBJ2-5	NA	TRBV7-2	CASSSSNPQETQYF
TRBJ2-1	NA	TRBV4-1	CASSQASGDAYNEQFF
TRBJ1-1	NA	TRBV12-3/TRBV12-4	CASSSRNGAEAFF
TRBJ2-7	TRBD1	TRBV24-1	CATSARGTYEQYF
TRBJ2-1	TRBD2	TRBV5-1	CASSLSTSSGRYNEQFF
TRBJ2-3	TRBD2	TRBV6-4	CASSPSLSGTTDTQYF
TRBJ2-1	TRBD1	TRBV7-9	CASSAGGNRAYNEQFF
TRBJ2-1	NA	TRBV10-3	CAISGPRAAYNEQFF
TRBJ2-2	TRBD2	TRBV5-6	CASSPGGRGLGELFF
TRBJ2-4	TRBD1	TRBV3-1	CASSSDRVSIQYF
TRBJ1-1	NA	TRBV19	CASSSLGRPNTEAFF
TRBJ2-6	NA	TRBV3-1	CASSPNSGANVLTF
TRBJ1-2	TRBD1	TRBV2	CASSAGQGINYGYTF
TRBJ1-4	NA	TRBV2	CASREFGWVSNEKLFF
TRBJ1-2	NA	TRBV7-2	CASSLAVRGIYGYTF
TRBJ1-5	NA	TRBV19	CASSSQGLGSQHF
TRBJ1-1	TRBD1	TRBV5-1	CASSSRQGSGEAFF
TRBJ2-3	TRBD2	TRBV7-6	CASSLAGAYTDTQYF
TRBJ2-5	NA	TRBV5-1	CASRRPQETQYF
TRBJ2-7	NA	TRBV4-1	CASSGLQGYEQYF
TRBJ2-6	NA	TRBV12-3/TRBV12-4	CASSHRSSGANVLTF
TRBJ2-7	TRBD1	TRBV5-6	CASSFPGQNYEQYF
TRBJ2-3	TRBD2	TRBV20-1	CSASGGDTDTQYF
TRBJ2-7	NA	TRBV2	CASQDTYEQYF
TRBJ2-7	TRBD2	TRBV25-1	CASTDTGSGSHEQYF
TRBJ2-7	TRBD1	TRBV5-1	CASSFSGGYEQYF
TRBJ2-1	TRBD2	TRBV7-3	CASSLRGGGALIEQFF
TRBJ1-3	TRBD1	TRBV12-3/TRBV12-4	CASSLYGTGSGNTIYF
TRBJ2-7	NA	TRBV2	CASTSTLAYEQYF
TRBJ1-2	NA	TRBV12-3/TRBV12-4	CASSLWQPDSYGYTF
TRBJ2-7	NA	TRBV27	CASSLSAMDGDGEQYF
TRBJ2-3	TRBD2	TRBV5-1	CASRPVSGSPDTQYF
TRBJ2-5	NA	TRBV6-5	CASSYGGRQGIGETQYF
TRBJ2-2	TRBD2	TRBV3-1	CASSQDQTSGNTGELFF
TRBJ2-5	NA	TRBV7-9	CASSFRPISGFKETQYF
TRBJ1-2	TRBD1	TRBV7-8	CASSADRGAYGYTF
TRBJ2-6	TRBD1	TRBV12-3/TRBV12-4	CASSNRGSGANVLTF